Presented here are 6 T cell receptor beta chains from one specimen sequenced in a study of cytotoxic CD8 clonotypes in ibrutinib-treated CLL. The table came from immunoSEQ multiplex PCR; TCRdb's copy has only in-frame clones and leaves some out. The data contain a few hundred thousand clones, roughly two thirds of them singletons. The source material was PBMCs, sampled after 36 months of ibrutinib treatment. These receptors were taken from a human donor with chronic lymphocytic leukemia.

This chain uses TRBV2 with TRBJ1-1; no clear D. The length of the CDR3 is 14 residues. Per the germline V gene, CDR1 is SNHLY and CDR2 is FYNNEI. Between the trimmed V and J ends, which lost 2 bases and 1 base, there was a span of 8 bases. CDR3 amino acids: CASSENEGNTEAFF. The CDR3 DNA reads as TGTGCCAGCAGTGAAAATGAAGGGAACACTGAAGCTTTCTTT.

The chain uses TRBV4-1 and TRBJ1-2, with a possible D match to TRBD1 (5 bases). Per the germline V gene, CDR1 is MGHRA and CDR2 is YSYEKL. Trimming took 6 bases from V and 8 from J, leaving 16 bases between them. CDR3 length: 13 amino acids. Here the CDR3 reads CASRGGGGAGYTF. CDR3 DNA sequence: TGCGCCAGCAGGGGGGGTGGAGGGGCGGGCTACACCTTC.

The rearrangement links TRBV5-1 to TRBJ2-7; D remains unclear. Germline CDR1 and CDR2: SGHRS and YFSETQ. The CDR3 runs to 13 residues. Trimming stripped 3 bases from V and 2 bases from J, with 9 bases between. The CDR3 reads CASSYPDAYEQYF. CDR3 in DNA: TGCGCCAGCAGCTATCCAGATGCCTACGAGCAGTACTTC.

This chain joins TRBV6-5 and TRBJ2-3; 7 nucleotides align to TRBD1. Germline values: CDR1 MNHEY, CDR2 SVGAGI. The CDR3 totals 13 residues. The V gene end was trimmed by 2 bases and the J gene end by 14 bases; junction bases not matched to a gene: 10. CDR3 residues: CASSYAGTADRYF. The CDR3 region has the DNA TGTGCCAGCAGTTACGCCGGGACAGCCGACAGGTATTTT.

This CDR3 reads CASSIDLRSAQYF. The CDR3 DNA reads TGTGCCAGTAGTATAGATCTACGATCGGCGCAGTACTTC. The chain carries TRBV19 and TRBJ2-7, with D unresolved. The CDR3 covers 13 residues. Germline V gene lookup returns CDR1 LNHDA and CDR2 SQIVND (reference sequence). Trimming left V 0 bases short and J 9 bases short, with 12 bases between. Based on the CDR3 plus reference TRBV19 and TRBJ2-7, the full variable domain is DGGITQSPKYLFRKEGQNVTLSCEQNLNHDAMYWYRQDPGQGLRLIYYSQIVNDFQKGDIAEGYSVSREKKESFPLTVTSAQKNPTAFYLCASSIDLRSAQYFGPGTRLTVT.

This chain links TRBV7-3 with TRBJ2-3; 11 positions match TRBD2. The CDR3 has 15 amino acids. Trimming removed 0 bases from V and 4 bases from J; junction bases left unmatched: 0. The germline gives CDR1 SGHTA, CDR2 FQGTGA. The CDR3 DNA sequence: TGTGCCAGCAGCTTAACGGGACTAGCGGCAGATACGCAGTATTTT. It yields the protein CASSLTGLAADTQYF.